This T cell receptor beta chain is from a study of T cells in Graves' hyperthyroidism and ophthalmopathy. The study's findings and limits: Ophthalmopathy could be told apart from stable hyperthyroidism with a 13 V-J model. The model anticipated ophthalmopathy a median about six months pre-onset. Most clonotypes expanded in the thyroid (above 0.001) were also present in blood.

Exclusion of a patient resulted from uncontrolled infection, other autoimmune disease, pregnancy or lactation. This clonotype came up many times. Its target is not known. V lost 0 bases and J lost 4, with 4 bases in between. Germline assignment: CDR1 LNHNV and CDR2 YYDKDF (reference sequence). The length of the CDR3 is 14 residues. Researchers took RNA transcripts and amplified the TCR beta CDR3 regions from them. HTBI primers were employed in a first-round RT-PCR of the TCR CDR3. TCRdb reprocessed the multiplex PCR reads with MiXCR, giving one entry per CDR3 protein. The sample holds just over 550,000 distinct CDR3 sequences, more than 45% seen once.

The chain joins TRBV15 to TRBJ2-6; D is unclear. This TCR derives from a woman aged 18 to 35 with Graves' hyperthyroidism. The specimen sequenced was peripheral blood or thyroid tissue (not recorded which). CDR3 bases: TGTGCCACCAGCAGAGAAGTAGGGGCCAACGTCCTGACTTTC. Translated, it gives CATSREVGANVLTF.